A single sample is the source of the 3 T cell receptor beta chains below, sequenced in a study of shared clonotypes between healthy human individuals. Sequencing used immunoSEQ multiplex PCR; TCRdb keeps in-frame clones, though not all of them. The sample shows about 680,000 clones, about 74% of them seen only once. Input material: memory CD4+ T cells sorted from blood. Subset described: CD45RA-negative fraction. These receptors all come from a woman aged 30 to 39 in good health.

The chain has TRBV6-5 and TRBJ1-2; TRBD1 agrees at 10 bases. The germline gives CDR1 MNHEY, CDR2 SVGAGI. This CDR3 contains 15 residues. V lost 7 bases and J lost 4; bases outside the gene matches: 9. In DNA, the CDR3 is TGTGCCAGCAAAAATCCGGGACAGGGGCGCTATGGCTACACCTTC. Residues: CASKNPGQGRYGYTF.

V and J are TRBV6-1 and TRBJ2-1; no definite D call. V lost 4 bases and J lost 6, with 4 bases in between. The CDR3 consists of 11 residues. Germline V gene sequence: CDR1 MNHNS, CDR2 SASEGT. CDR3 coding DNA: TGTGCCAGCAGTGCGGTCAATGAGCAGTTCTTC. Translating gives CASSAVNEQFF.

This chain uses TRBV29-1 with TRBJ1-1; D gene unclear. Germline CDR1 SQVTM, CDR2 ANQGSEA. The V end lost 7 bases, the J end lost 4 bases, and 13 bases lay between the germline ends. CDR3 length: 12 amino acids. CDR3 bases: TGCAGCGCCCACGAAGGAGGCACTGAAGCTTTCTTT. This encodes CSAHEGGTEAFF.